Presented here are 21 T cell receptor beta chains from one specimen sequenced in a study of blood T cell repertoires in COVID-19. The protocol was immunoSEQ multiplex PCR, while the TCRdb copy is restricted to in-frame clones and leaves out a portion. The repertoire holds some 250,000 clones, with about 88% as singletons. The sequenced sample consisted of peripheral blood. The receptors were gathered from a woman aged 55-69 years with COVID-19, enrolled during active disease.

This chain links TRBV6-5 with TRBJ2-7; tentatively, D is TRBD2 (6 bases). Germline assignment: CDR1 MNHEY and CDR2 SVGAGI. The CDR3 sequence is 15 residues long. Between the trimmed V and J ends, which lost 7 bases and 7 bases, there was a span of 23 bases. CDR3 protein: CASNPDGTGSREQYF. The CDR3 DNA follows: TGTGCCAGCAATCCTGACGGGACTGGATCTCGGGAGCAGTACTTC.

This rearrangement joins TRBV29-1 to TRBJ2-1, with a tentative D call TRBD2 (7 bases). This CDR3 region has 13 residues. Per the germline V gene, CDR1 is SQVTM and CDR2 is ANQGSEA. The V and J ends lost 7 bases and 3 bases respectively, with 13 bases between them. CDR3 DNA sequence: TGCAGCGCACAGGGACTAAGCTACAATGAGCAGTTCTTC. Translating it yields CSAQGLSYNEQFF.

V usage is TRBV27 and J usage is TRBJ2-2, with D tentatively TRBD2 (5 bases). The CDR3 sequence is 14 residues long. With 8 bases removed from V and 0 bases from J, the gap between germline ends came to 10 bases. Per the germline V gene, CDR1 is MNHEY and CDR2 is SMNVEV (reference sequence). The CDR3 loop reads CASRRLSNTGELFF. In DNA form, the CDR3 reads TGTGCCAGCCGGCGACTATCGAACACCGGGGAGCTGTTTTTT.

The V call is TRBV19, the J call TRBJ2-1; 16 nucleotides line up with TRBD2. Germline values: CDR1 LNHDA, CDR2 SQIVND (reference sequence). Trimming took 5 bases from V and 13 from J; bases not matched to a gene: 2. This CDR3 is 13 amino acids long. CDR3 residues: CASSGTSGRGQFF. CDR3 bases: TGTGCCAGTAGTGGGACTAGCGGGAGGGGACAGTTCTTC.

This clone was picked up one time. The rearrangement links TRBV7-3 to TRBJ2-3, with D possibly being TRBD1 (5 bases). V was pared by 0 bases and J by 6 bases, with 13 bases between. The CDR3 runs to 15 residues. Germline V gene sequence: CDR1 SGHTA, CDR2 FQGTGA. As DNA, the CDR3 is TGTGCCAGCAGCTTAACGGGGCTACATCAGGATACGCAGTATTTT. Translating it yields CASSLTGLHQDTQYF.

This rearrangement joins TRBV27 to TRBJ2-7, with 10 nucleotides matching TRBD2. After removal of 8 bases from V and 5 bases from J, the junction contained 12 bases not matched to a gene. CDR3 length: 15 residues. Germline assignment: CDR1 MNHEY and CDR2 SMNVEV (reference sequence). The CDR3 reads CASSTPGLAKNEQYF. CDR3 nucleotides: TGTGCCAGCTCCACCCCGGGACTAGCGAAGAACGAGCAGTACTTC.

This chain joins TRBV12-3 or TRBV12-4 and TRBJ2-3; TRBD1 agrees at 10 bases. CDR3 size: 13 residues. J gave up 5 bases and V 7 bases, and 3 bases lay outside the gene matches. The CDR3 nucleotides are TGTGCCAGCACTCGGACAGGGGGAGATACGCAGTATTTT. It is translated as CASTRTGGDTQYF.

The CDR3 protein is CASSSLDNGKTNEKLFF. In DNA, the CDR3 is TGTGCCAGCAGCTCCCTAGATAACGGGAAAACTAATGAAAAACTGTTTTTT. The chain carries TRBV7-6 and TRBJ1-4; no reliable D call. CDR3 length: 17 amino acids. V lost 4 bases to trimming and J lost 1 base, with 16 bases between them. Germline V gene sequence: CDR1 SGHVS, CDR2 FNYEAQ.

The chain joins TRBV5-1 to TRBJ2-1; 8 bases align to TRBD2. This CDR3 is built from 15 residues. Germline V lookup: CDR1 SGHRS, CDR2 YFSETQ. Losses at the gene ends were 6 bases for V and 0 bases for J; bases not matched to a gene: 5. CDR3 sequence (DNA): TGCGCCAGCATCGCCAGCGGGAGCTCCTACAATGAGCAGTTCTTC. Translated, it gives CASIASGSSYNEQFF.

This chain joins TRBV19 and TRBJ2-7, with 12 bases fitting TRBD2. Germline CDR1 reads LNHDA; CDR2 reads SQIVND (reference sequence). The CDR3 has 16 residues. Trimming at V came to 5 bases and at J to 0 bases, leaving 5 bases not matched to a gene. CDR3 sequence (DNA): TGTGCCAGTAGTCCCGCGACTAGCGGGGGCTCCTACGAGCAGTACTTC. This sequence encodes CASSPATSGGSYEQYF.

The chain carries TRBV14 and TRBJ2-1; 9 nucleotides agree with TRBD1. CDR1 and CDR2 (germline): SGHDN, FVKESK. V dropped 4 bases and J dropped 6; count of bases not matched to a gene: 10. The CDR3 is 16 residues long. In nucleotides, the CDR3 is TGTGCCAGCAGCCGTCACCGGGACAGGGAGGGCAATGAGCAGTTCTTC. It yields the protein CASSRHRDREGNEQFF.

V gene TRBV28 combines with J gene TRBJ1-5; 9 bases map to TRBD1. The CDR3 spans 15 residues. Trimming removed 6 bases from V and 5 bases from J; junction bases left unmatched: 8. In germline, CDR1 is MDHEN, CDR2 SYDVKM. CDR3 bases: TGTGCCAGCAGGCGATCGGGACAGGGTTATCAGCCCCAGCATTTT. Encoded protein: CASRRSGQGYQPQHF.

This chain joins TRBV6-1 and TRBJ1-6; possible D gene TRBD1, 5 bases. The germline V gene encodes CDR1 MNHNS and CDR2 SASEGT. V was trimmed by 3 bases and J by 7 bases, leaving 13 bases between them. This CDR3 region has 15 residues. For the CDR3, the DNA is TGTGCCAGCAGTGATATTAGACAGATAAATTCACCCCTCCACTTT. Its translation is CASSDIRQINSPLHF.

This sequence joins TRBV21-1 and TRBJ2-7; the D call in the table, TRBD1, was not verified against the DNA. TRBV21-1 is annotated as a pseudogene. This CDR3 is built from 13 residues. The CDR3 nucleotides are TGTGCCAGCAGCAACCCCACCAGCTACGAGCAGTACTTC. This encodes CASSNPTSYEQYF.

The chain is built from TRBV28 and TRBJ1-5; D may be TRBD1 (5 bases). CDR1 MDHEN and CDR2 SYDVKM come from the germline V gene. The CDR3 is 12 amino acids. The V gene lost 7 bases and the J gene lost 5 bases, with 9 bases spanning the gap. CDR3 nucleotides: TGTGCCAGCAAAACAGGCTATCAGCCCCAGCATTTT. This codes for CASKTGYQPQHF.

This chain joins TRBV29-1 and TRBJ1-2; D might be TRBD1 (6 bases). V was clipped by 7 bases and J by 4 bases, with 22 bases between them. The CDR3 runs to 15 residues. Germline CDR1 and CDR2: SQVTM and ANQGSEA. CDR3 residues: CSAGAPRQDPYGYTF. CDR3 bases: TGCAGCGCTGGGGCTCCCCGACAGGACCCCTATGGCTACACCTTC.

CDR3 loop: CAFGTFNTGELFF. The CDR3 DNA sequence: TGTGCCTTCGGGACTTTTAACACCGGGGAGCTGTTTTTT. This chain links TRBV30 with TRBJ2-2, with D maybe TRBD2 (6 bases). The V end lost 7 bases, the J end lost 2 bases, and 11 bases lay between the germline ends. There are 13 residues in the CDR3. CDR1 and CDR2 (germline): GTSNPN, SVGIG (reference sequence).

The V and J genes are TRBV11-2 and TRBJ1-2; no reliable D call. V was cut by 4 bases and J by 0 bases, with 15 bases left in between. CDR3 length equals 16 residues. Germline V gene sequence: CDR1 SGHAT, CDR2 FQNNGV. CDR3 in amino acids: CASSSISTFPNYGYTF. DNA of the CDR3: TGTGCCAGCAGCTCCATATCGACATTTCCTAACTATGGCTACACCTTC.

The chain has TRBV29-1 and TRBJ2-5, with D possibly matching TRBD2 (6 bases). The CDR3 loop spans 11 amino acids. The germline V gene has CDR1 SQVTM and CDR2 ANQGSEA. V lost 8 bases and J lost 5, with 12 bases in between. The chain's CDR3 is CSTLRGETQYF. The DNA for the CDR3 is TGCAGCACTTTACGGGGGGAGACCCAGTACTTC.

The chain recombines TRBV5-1 with TRBJ2-7; 7 nucleotides align to TRBD1. This CDR3 is built from 15 residues. Trimming took 2 bases from V and 0 from J; bases not matched to a gene: 5. CDR1 and CDR2 from the germline V gene are SGHRS and YFSETQ. CDR3 protein: CASSLTTGDSYEQYF. In DNA, the CDR3 is TGCGCCAGCAGCTTAACAACAGGGGACTCCTACGAGCAGTACTTC.

The CDR3 sequence is CASSTLNRGTEAFF. The DNA for the CDR3 is TGTGCCAGCAGCACACTCAACAGGGGCACTGAAGCTTTCTTT. The chain is built from TRBV7-2 and TRBJ1-1, with 7 nucleotides matching TRBD1. This CDR3 contains 14 residues. Germline CDR1 reads SGHTA; CDR2 reads FQGNSA. V gave up 5 bases and J gave up 4 bases; unmatched junction bases: 7.